This entry features one TCR beta chain sequence. The specificity of this receptor is unknown. One base away there is no much larger clone; base qualities are not given. TCRbeta CDR3 regions were amplified from genomic DNA by means of the immunoSEQ Assay, a bias-controlled multiplex PCR. The authors processed their data as follows. The number of nucleated cells in each sample was estimated by amplification of reference gene primers within the assay. To quantify the absolute abundance of each unique TCRbeta CDR3 rearrangement, sequence reads were collapsed and filtered. For each sample, productive Simpson clonality was calculated by taking the square root of Simpson's diversity index across productive rearrangements. TCRdb retrieved this table from immuneACCESS and kept in-frame rearrangements only. Not all clones are present; in checked studies, unresolved V genes account for under half, and no reason is known for the remainder. D and trimming were read from the DNA, whereas the V and J calls and clone size are those reported in that table. The sample table shows under 70,000 clones, and under 90% are seen once. 10% to 15% of the sample lies in the top ten.

The data derive from a study of blood T cell repertoires in COVID-19 (dated by TCRdb to 2020 to 2022). Study-level background: Samples from collaborators originated in the United States, Italy and Spain and spanned both the acute and convalescent phases of COVID-19. The repertoires were released in a freely available public database intended as a resource for research on the immune response to SARS-CoV-2. HLA class I and class II types, where available, came from metadata supplied by the sample provider rather than from assay-based typing. Samples were obtained from the ongoing ImmuneRACE study (first 160 participants) and from approximately 1,200 subjects provided by 6 global collaborators. Nearly every sample came with metadata listing a de-identified subject ID, COVID-19 status, age in years and sex. The prospective study material was composed of cDNA or gDNA derived from T cells, B-cell-depleted T cells, or PBMCs. Deeply sampled blood TCRbeta repertoires from subjects exposed to, actively infected with, or recovered from COVID-19 were included in the dataset.

Each collaborating institution followed its own protocols to collect whole blood in K2EDTA tubes. For TCRbeta analysis, collaborator samples were shipped as frozen whole blood, as isolated PBMCs, or as DNA extracted from either sample type. On the study overall, not on this receptor specifically: The quantity of clinical and demographic metadata differed by source and by participant and was supplied without curation.

The clonotype comes from a woman of 80 years or more with acute or convalescent COVID-19. The material sequenced was peripheral blood.

The CDR3 here reads CATSPGGFGYTF. The nucleotide sequence is given as TGTGCCACCAGTCCAGGGGGCTTTGGCTACACCTTC. This sequence uses TRBV24-1 and TRBJ1-2, with 8 bases aligning to TRBD1. Taken from the germline V gene, the CDR1 and CDR2 loops are KGHDR and SFDVKD. Trimming leaves V shorter by 6 bases and J shorter by 7 bases, with the junction holding 3 bases beyond the gene matches. The CDR3 starts with the cysteine, ends with the phenylalanine, and has 12 residues. The CDR3 DNA has 36 bases and is translated from base 1.